This is a list of T cell receptor beta chains from one sample in a study of spatial heterogeneity in lung cancer. Each CDR3 protein gets one entry after TCRdb re-called the 5' RACE reads with MiXCR. Among fewer than 5,500 distinct CDR3 sequences, 3.9% were seen once, and the ten largest hold approximately 13%. The sequencing used normal lung tissue next to the tumor, collected at surgery. These receptors originate from a male donor with early-stage non-small cell lung cancer. CDR3s include the opening cysteine and the closing phenylalanine or tryptophan. The D gene is left open where the match is weak. A clone size is listed for some rows: how often the clone was seen (once, few, many), or a class if it is expanded.

v_call	clone_size	j_call	d_call	cdr3_nt	cdr3_aa
TRBV29-1	many	TRBJ2-4	.	TGCAGCGTTGTATTCAGTGAACCCCTTCAGTACTTC	CSVVFSEPLQYF
TRBV15	medium-sized	TRBJ1-1	TRBD1	TGTGCCACCAGGGGACAGGGGGCGGGCACTGAAGCTTTCTTT	CATRGQGAGTEAFF
TRBV6-1	medium-sized	TRBJ1-6	TRBD1	TGTGCCAGCAGTGGCGGGACAGGGGACAATTCACCCCTCCACTTT	CASSGGTGDNSPLHF
TRBV7-7	.	TRBJ2-3	TRBD2	TGTGCCAGCAGCTCTAGCGGGGGGGCCGATAATACGCAGTATTTT	CASSSSGGADNTQYF
TRBV12-3/TRBV12-4	many	TRBJ1-3	.	TGTGCCAGCAGTTTCACTGCCGGAAACACCATATATTTT	CASSFTAGNTIYF
TRBV18	many	TRBJ2-7	.	TGTGCCAGCTCACCGGCTACAGGGCGGACCTACGAGCAGTACTTC	CASSPATGRTYEQYF
TRBV12-3/TRBV12-4	few	TRBJ1-3	.	TGTGCCAGCAGTTCTTACTCTGGAAACACCATATATTTT	CASSSYSGNTIYF
TRBV19	medium-sized	TRBJ2-5	.	TGTGCCAGTCGCCCCGGGACAACCCAAGAGACCCAGTACTTC	CASRPGTTQETQYF
TRBV5-8	many	TRBJ1-5	.	TGTGCCAGCAGCTTGAATAAGGATCAGCCCCAGCATTTT	CASSLNKDQPQHF
TRBV9	many	TRBJ1-6	.	TGTGCCAGCAGCGTAGGATACAGGGAGGGCCCCCTCCACTTT	CASSVGYREGPLHF
TRBV6-1	many	TRBJ2-1	.	TGTGCCAGCAGTGAAGGCCCCCCCCCCAATGAGCAGTTCTTC	CASSEGPPPNEQFF
TRBV7-8	many	TRBJ2-7	.	TGTGCCAGCAGCTTAGAAGCCGGTTACGAGCAGTACTTC	CASSLEAGYEQYF
TRBV11-2	medium-sized	TRBJ2-1	TRBD2	TGTGCCAGCAGCTGGGAGCGGGGCAATGAGCAGTTCTTC	CASSWERGNEQFF
TRBV30	medium-sized	TRBJ1-3	.	TGTGCCTGGAGTGTGAGGGCGAATGGAAACACCATATATTTT	CAWSVRANGNTIYF
TRBV6-4	many	TRBJ2-2	.	TGTGCCAGCAGTGACGGTACGGGTCTGAAAGACACCGGGGAGCTGTTTTTT	CASSDGTGLKDTGELFF
TRBV6-1	many	TRBJ2-7	TRBD2	TGTGCCAGCAGTGAACGGGAGGGCCGTGAGCAGTACTTC	CASSEREGREQYF
TRBV20-1	large	TRBJ1-1	.	TGCAGTGCTAGACAACAACTGAACACTGAAGCTTTCTTT	CSARQQLNTEAFF
TRBV11-2	many	TRBJ2-7	.	TGTGCCAGCAGCCCGGCGACCTACTACGAGCAGTACTTC	CASSPATYYEQYF
TRBV2	.	TRBJ1-2	TRBD1	TGTGCCAGCAGGGGGATCAGGGGGTACACCTTC	CASRGIRGYTF
TRBV12-3/TRBV12-4	medium-sized	TRBJ2-1	TRBD2	TGTGCCAGCAGTCCCCTAGCGGGAGGCCCCAATGAGCAGTTCTTC	CASSPLAGGPNEQFF
TRBV27	many	TRBJ2-1	TRBD2	TGTGCCAGCAGTGCCGGGACTAGATACAATGAGCAGTTCTTC	CASSAGTRYNEQFF
TRBV19	many	TRBJ1-4	TRBD1	TGTGCCAGTAGTACCGGGACAGGGAACAATGAAAAACTGTTTTTT	CASSTGTGNNEKLFF